This entry describes one T cell receptor (beta chain). Its antigen remains unidentified. The iRepertoire nested amplicon-rescue multiplex PCR amplified TCR alpha and beta CDR3s from RNA. One-step reverse transcription and amplification started from approximately 100-400 ng of tissue mRNA or PBMC total RNA. TCRdb reprocessed the multiplex PCR reads via MiXCR and lists one record per CDR3 protein. The top ten hold roughly a quarter of the sample, which has about 130,000 distinct CDR3 sequences, about 22% seen once. These data belong to a study of glioma-infiltrating T cells. General observations from the study: Gliomas, especially low-grade, showed above-expected tissue-blood divergence; non-neoplastic patients showed below. CDR3 overlap between tissue and blood was very small.

CDR3 size: 13 residues. Trimming pared 3 bases from V and 9 bases from J, leaving 13 bases between. The germline gives CDR1 SGDLS, CDR2 YYNGEE. The sequencing sample was made of glioma tissue, nonneoplastic brain tissue, or PBMCs (not recorded which). The origin of this receptor is a human donor with low-grade glioma or glioblastoma, undergoing nonglioma brain surgery, or in good health (not recorded which). V gene TRBV9 combines with J gene TRBJ2-1; the D gene is possibly TRBD2 (6 bases). CDR3 residues: CASSAGTGGEQFF. For the CDR3, the DNA is TGTGCCAGCAGCGCCGGGACTGGGGGTGAGCAGTTCTTC.